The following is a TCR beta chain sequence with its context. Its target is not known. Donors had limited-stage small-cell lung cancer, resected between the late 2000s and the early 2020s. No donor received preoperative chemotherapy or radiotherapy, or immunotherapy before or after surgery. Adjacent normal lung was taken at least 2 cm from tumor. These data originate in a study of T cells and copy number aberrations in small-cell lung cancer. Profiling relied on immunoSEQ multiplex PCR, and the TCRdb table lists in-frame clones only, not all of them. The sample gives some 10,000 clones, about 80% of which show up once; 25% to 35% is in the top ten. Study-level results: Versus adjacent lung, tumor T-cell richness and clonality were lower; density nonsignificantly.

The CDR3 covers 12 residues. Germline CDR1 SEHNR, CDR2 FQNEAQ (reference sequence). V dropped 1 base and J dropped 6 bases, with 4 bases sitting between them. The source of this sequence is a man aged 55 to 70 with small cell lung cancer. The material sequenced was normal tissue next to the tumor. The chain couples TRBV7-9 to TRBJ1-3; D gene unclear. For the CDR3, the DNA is TGTGCCAGCAGCTTAGAAACAAACACCATATATTTT. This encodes CASSLETNTIYF.